The entry that follows covers one TCR beta chain sequence. The antigen remains undetermined. This specimen belongs to a study of cytomegalovirus exposure and HLA in healthy donors. Study-level background: The roughly 120 validation repertoires matched the 666 first-cohort repertoires in platform, a later analysis reported. Whole-study results and caveats: Specificity for CMV antigens was confirmed in vitro for a few of the CMV-associated chains. The classifier reportedly diagnosed cytomegalovirus status with high specificity and sensitivity.

The CDR3 is made up of 14 amino acids. Deletions cut 7 bases from V and 2 bases from J, with 9 bases between. The germline V gene encodes CDR1 SGHTA and CDR2 FQGNSA. Assay: immunoSEQ multiplex PCR; the TCRdb copy retains only in-frame clones and omits some. The sample lists about 110,000 clones; under 97% were seen once. The rearrangement joins TRBV7-2 to TRBJ2-6, with TRBD2 as a possible D gene (5 bases). The specimen was PBMCs. The clonotype originates from a woman aged 18-29 years in good health and CMV-seronegative. The CDR3 reads CASKSGAGANVLTF. CDR3 bases: TGTGCCAGCAAAAGCGGAGCTGGGGCCAACGTCCTGACTTTC.